The 25 T cell receptor beta chains in this list originate from one sample, sequenced in a study of blood T cell repertoires in COVID-19. Generated by immunoSEQ multiplex PCR, the TCRdb table keeps only in-frame clones and is missing some. The sample has hundreds of thousands of clones; over 75% are singletons. The specimen was PBMCs or T cells enriched from blood (not recorded which). The source of these receptors is a woman aged 18-35 years who had recovered from COVID-19.

J is TRBJ1-2 and V is TRBV5-5; D ambiguous. The CDR3 contains 12 residues. Germline-derived CDR1 and CDR2 are SGHKS and YYEKEE (reference sequence). Trimming cost V 4 bases and J 10 bases, with 14 bases left between them. CDR3 residues: CASSDRSAAYTF. DNA of the CDR3: TGTGCCAGCAGCGACCGGAGTGCCGCCTACACCTTC.

This clone was observed once. The rearrangement uses TRBV18 and TRBJ2-5; 7 positions match TRBD1. Losses at the gene ends were 3 bases for V and 5 bases for J; bases not matched to a gene: 6. There are 14 residues in the CDR3. Per germline, CDR1 KGHSH and CDR2 LQKENI. The CDR3 protein is CASSPDRAGETQYF. The CDR3 DNA reads as TGTGCCAGCTCACCCGACAGGGCTGGGGAGACCCAGTACTTC.

The gene calls are TRBV9 and TRBJ2-7, with 7 positions matching TRBD2. Trimming at V came to 0 bases and at J to 0 bases, leaving 6 bases not matched to a gene. The CDR3 has 16 amino acids. Germline-derived CDR1 and CDR2 are SGDLS and YYNGEE. CDR3 protein: CASSVGGRGSSYEQYF. The CDR3 bases are TGTGCCAGCAGCGTAGGTGGGCGGGGGAGCTCCTACGAGCAGTACTTC.

The chain combines TRBV15 with TRBJ1-3; 7 nucleotides agree with TRBD1. V shed 3 bases, J shed 10 bases, and the junction held 6 bases outside the gene matches. CDR3 length: 13 amino acids. CDR1 LNHNV and CDR2 YYDKDF come from the germline V gene (reference sequence). The CDR3 sequence is CATSSDRVGTIYF. DNA for the CDR3: TGTGCCACCAGCAGCGACAGGGTAGGGACCATATATTTT.

The rearrangement joins TRBV9 to TRBJ2-5, with D perhaps matching TRBD2 (6 bases). Trimming took off 3 bases at V and 0 bases at J, with 9 bases between the two ends. The CDR3 consists of 14 residues. CDR1 is SGDLS and CDR2 is YYNGEE in the germline V gene. Here the CDR3 DNA reads TGTGCCAGCAGCGCGGGAGAGGACCAAGAGACCCAGTACTTC. This encodes CASSAGEDQETQYF. The whole variable domain, remainder taken from reference TRBV9 and TRBJ2-5, is DSGVTQTPKHLITATGQRVTLRCSPRSGDLSVYWYQQSLDQGLQFLIQYYNGEERAKGNILERFSAQQFPDLHSELNLSSLELGDSALYFCASSAGEDQETQYFGPGTRLLVL.

V gene TRBV30 combines with J gene TRBJ2-1, with no clear D. In germline, CDR1 is GTSNPN, CDR2 SVGIG (reference sequence). The CDR3 is 12 amino acids. Trimming left V 2 bases short and J 2 bases short, with 4 bases between. The CDR3, as DNA: TGTGCCTGGAGTACTACCTACAATGAGCAGTTCTTC. This translates into CAWSTTYNEQFF.

The V and J genes are TRBV6-4 and TRBJ2-3; D gene ambiguous. Germline V CDR1 and CDR2: MRHNA, SNTAGT. This CDR3 is built from 13 residues. V was shortened by 2 bases and J by 4 bases, with 7 bases between the two germline ends. In DNA form, the CDR3 reads TGTGCCAGCAGTGACGGAGAGGCAGATACGCAGTATTTT. Encoded protein: CASSDGEADTQYF.

This clone appeared a single time. The V and J genes are TRBV5-1 and TRBJ2-1; tentatively, D is TRBD2 (6 bases). V was shortened by 4 bases and J by 12 bases, with 23 bases between the two germline ends. Germline V lookup: CDR1 SGHRS, CDR2 YFSETQ. The CDR3 length is 15 residues. DNA for the CDR3: TGCGCCAGCAGCGTCACCGGGACTCCCTCTACAGGGCAGTTCTTC. This gives the protein CASSVTGTPSTGQFF. Variable domain in full (rest from reference TRBV5-1 and TRBJ2-1): KAGVTQTPRYLIKTRGQQVTLSCSPISGHRSVSWYQQTPGQGLQFLFEYFSETQRNKGNFPGRFSGRQFSNSRSEMNVSTLELGDSALYLCASSVTGTPSTGQFFGPGTRLTVL.

J is TRBJ2-2 and V is TRBV19; D is undetermined. The CDR3 sequence is 14 residues long. Germline assignment: CDR1 LNHDA and CDR2 SQIVND (reference sequence). V dropped 2 bases and J dropped 5 bases, with 9 bases sitting between them. CDR3 amino acids: CASSIRVGTGELFF. The CDR3 nucleotides read TGTGCCAGTAGTATACGGGTCGGGACCGGGGAGCTGTTTTTT. The complete variable domain, with remaining parts taken from reference TRBV19 and TRBJ2-2, reads DGGITQSPKYLFRKEGQNVTLSCEQNLNHDAMYWYRQDPGQGLRLIYYSQIVNDFQKGDIAEGYSVSREKKESFPLTVTSAQKNPTAFYLCASSIRVGTGELFFGEGSRLTVL.

This clone was detected only once. The chain is built from TRBV3-1 (or the pseudogene TRBV3-2) and TRBJ1-2; D is perhaps TRBD1 (6 bases). The V gene's germline CDR1 is LGHDT and CDR2 YNNKEL (reference sequence). The CDR3 has 16 residues. Trimming took 1 base from V and 0 from J, leaving 12 bases between them. CDR3 sequence reads: CASSQVWGGPNYGYTF. Here the CDR3 DNA reads TGTGCCAGCAGCCAAGTGTGGGGGGGCCCTAACTATGGCTACACCTTC.

This sequence joins TRBV28 and TRBJ2-1, with 12 positions matching TRBD2. The CDR3 contains 15 residues. The germline V gene has CDR1 MDHEN and CDR2 SYDVKM. V lost 6 bases and J lost 5; bases outside the gene matches: 5. As DNA, the CDR3 is TGTGCCAGCAGCGAGGGACTAGCGGGTGACAATGAGCAGTTCTTC. This sequence encodes CASSEGLAGDNEQFF.

V and J are TRBV28 and TRBJ1-2, with TRBD1 identical over 8 bases. Germline V gives CDR1 MDHEN, CDR2 SYDVKM. The CDR3 runs 13 residues. V was clipped by 4 bases and J by 8 bases; unmatched bases: 6. The CDR3, as DNA: TGTGCCAGCAGTTCTGGACAGGGACTAGGCTACACCTTC. This encodes CASSSGQGLGYTF.

The V gene is TRBV25-1, the J gene TRBJ1-1; D ambiguous. Trimming removed 5 bases from V and 3 bases from J, with 13 bases in between. The length of the CDR3 is 14 residues. Germline V CDR1 and CDR2: MGHDK, SYGVNS. CDR3 in amino acids: CASSHPPRDTEAFF. CDR3 DNA sequence: TGTGCCAGCAGTCACCCGCCCCGGGACACTGAAGCTTTCTTT.

The chain couples TRBV19 to TRBJ1-1; tentatively, D is TRBD1 (5 bases). The V end was cut by 6 bases, the J end by 3 bases, with 14 bases between. This CDR3 spans 14 amino acids. CDR1 LNHDA and CDR2 SQIVND come from the germline V gene (reference sequence). The CDR3 loop is CASSARDYYTEAFF. CDR3 sequence (DNA): TGTGCCAGTAGCGCCAGGGACTACTACACTGAAGCTTTCTTT.

This chain connects TRBV7-9 to TRBJ1-2, with D perhaps TRBD1 (5 bases). Germline-derived CDR1 and CDR2 are SEHNR and FQNEAQ (reference sequence). The CDR3 runs to 13 residues. The germline V and J ends were trimmed by 1 base and 4 bases, with 7 bases remaining between them. The CDR3: CASSLVQVYGYTF. The CDR3 DNA is TGTGCCAGCAGCTTAGTACAGGTCTATGGCTACACCTTC.

V gene TRBV5-1 combines with J gene TRBJ1-1, with D hard to call. CDR3 size: 15 residues. Germline CDR1 reads SGHRS; CDR2 reads YFSETQ. Trimming took 4 bases from V and 0 from J, leaving 13 bases between them. The CDR3: CASSANSGMNTEAFF. CDR3 bases: TGCGCCAGCAGCGCCAACAGCGGAATGAACACTGAAGCTTTCTTT.

J is TRBJ1-6 and V is TRBV18; TRBD1 aligns across 8 bases. In germline, CDR1 is KGHSH, CDR2 LQKENI. CDR3 length: 15 amino acids. The V gene end was trimmed by 0 bases and the J gene end by 7 bases; junction bases not matched to a gene: 2. The CDR3 sequence is CASSPPNRGNSPLHF. In nucleotides, the CDR3 is TGTGCCAGCTCACCACCGAACAGGGGGAATTCACCCCTCCACTTT.

The CDR3 region has the DNA TGTGCCAGCAGTTCTCCCGGGACAGCCTCTGGGGCCAACGTCCTGACTTTC. Protein sequence: CASSSPGTASGANVLTF. The rearrangement uses TRBV27 and TRBJ2-6; 7 bases fit TRBD1. Trimming removed 4 bases from V and 0 bases from J; junction bases left unmatched: 6. Germline V gene sequence: CDR1 MNHEY, CDR2 SMNVEV (reference sequence). The CDR3 has 17 amino acids.

The chain links TRBV5-1 to TRBJ1-1; D perhaps matches TRBD1 (6 bases). The CDR3 spans 16 residues. V lost 5 bases and J 0 bases, leaving 17 bases between the germline ends. The germline CDR1 and CDR2 sequences are SGHRS and YFSETQ. The CDR3: CASSRSITGMNTEAFF. The DNA of the CDR3 is TGCGCCAGCAGTCGTTCCATTACAGGGATGAACACTGAAGCTTTCTTT.

The CDR3 protein is CASSEGQGGSPLHF. The DNA for the CDR3 is TGTGCCAGCAGTGAAGGGCAGGGAGGATCACCCCTCCACTTT. The J gene is TRBJ1-6, the V gene TRBV6-4, with a possible D match to TRBD1 (5 bases). The CDR3 consists of 14 residues. V lost 3 bases, J lost 10 bases, and 13 bases lay in between. CDR1 and CDR2 (germline): MRHNA, SNTAGT.

This chain links TRBV29-1 with TRBJ1-1; 7 bases are a match to TRBD1. CDR3 length: 12 residues. After removal of 7 bases from V and 4 bases from J, the junction contained 6 bases not matched to a gene. CDR1 and CDR2 (germline): SQVTM, ANQGSEA. CDR3 in DNA: TGCAGCGCCCTGACAGGGATCACTGAAGCTTTCTTT. It translates to CSALTGITEAFF.

CDR3 sequence: CASSTPRGGPTDTQYF. In DNA form, the CDR3 reads TGTGCCAGCAGCACTCCCCGGGGGGGACCCACAGATACGCAGTATTTT. The rearrangement joins TRBV11-2 to TRBJ2-3; 8 nucleotides match TRBD2. Losses at the gene ends were 5 bases for V and 2 bases for J; bases not matched to a gene: 9. The CDR3 extends over 16 amino acids. Germline V gene data show CDR1 as SGHAT and CDR2 as FQNNGV.

This clone was seen once. The V gene is TRBV5-6, the J gene TRBJ2-1, with 7 positions matching TRBD2. V lost 2 bases and J lost 2; bases outside the gene matches: 10. Germline-derived CDR1 and CDR2 are SGHDT and YYEEEE. The CDR3 covers 17 residues. CDR3 sequence (DNA): TGTGCCAGCAGCTTTTACCGGGGAGGGAGCGCCTACAATGAGCAGTTCTTC. Translated, it gives CASSFYRGGSAYNEQFF.

The J gene is TRBJ2-1, the V gene TRBV10-1, with 10 bases that match TRBD2. Germline V gives CDR1 WNHNN, CDR2 SYGVQD (reference sequence). Trimming took 3 bases from V and 0 from J; bases not matched to a gene: 8. The CDR3 runs to 18 residues. The CDR3 nucleotides read TGCGCCAGCAGTGATAGCGGGGGGATATCGAGCTCCTACAATGAGCAGTTCTTC. Protein product: CASSDSGGISSSYNEQFF.

The genes are TRBV5-1 and TRBJ2-7; possibly TRBD1 for D (6 bases). Germline assignment: CDR1 SGHRS and CDR2 YFSETQ. The CDR3 consists of 14 residues. Trimming removed 4 bases from V and 2 bases from J, with 13 bases in between. CDR3 DNA sequence: TGCGCCAGCAGCCCTACCGGGACAACCTACGAGCAGTACTTC. Translated: CASSPTGTTYEQYF.